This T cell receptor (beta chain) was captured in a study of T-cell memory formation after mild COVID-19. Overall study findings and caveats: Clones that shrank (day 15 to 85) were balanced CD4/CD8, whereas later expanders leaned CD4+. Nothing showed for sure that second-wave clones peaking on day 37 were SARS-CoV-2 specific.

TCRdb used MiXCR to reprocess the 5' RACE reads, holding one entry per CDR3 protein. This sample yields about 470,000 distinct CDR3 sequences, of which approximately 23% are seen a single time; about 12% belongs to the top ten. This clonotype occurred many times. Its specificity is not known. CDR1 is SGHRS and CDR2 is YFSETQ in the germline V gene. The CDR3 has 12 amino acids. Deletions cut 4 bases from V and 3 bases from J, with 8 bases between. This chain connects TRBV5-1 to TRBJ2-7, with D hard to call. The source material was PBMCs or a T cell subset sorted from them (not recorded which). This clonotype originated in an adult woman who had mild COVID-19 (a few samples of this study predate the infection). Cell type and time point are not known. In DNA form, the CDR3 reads TGCGCCAGCAGCAGATCCTACTACGAGCAGTACTTC. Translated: CASSRSYYEQYF. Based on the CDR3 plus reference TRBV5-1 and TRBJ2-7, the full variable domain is KAGVTQTPRYLIKTRGQQVTLSCSPISGHRSVSWYQQTPGQGLQFLFEYFSETQRNKGNFPGRFSGRQFSNSRSEMNVSTLELGDSALYLCASSRSYYEQYFGPGTRLTVT.